Reported below is one T cell receptor (beta chain). The data derive from a study of blood T cell repertoires in COVID-19. About the study: T cells, B-cell-depleted T cells, or PBMCs provided the cDNA or gDNA that served as material.

Some clones are missing from TCRdb's copy, which holds only in-frame ones; the method was immunoSEQ multiplex PCR. The table includes about 75,000 clones, roughly 70% detected once. This CDR3 is built from 15 residues. With V trimmed by 6 bases and J by 3 bases, 8 bases remained unmatched. Germline V gene sequence: CDR1 KGHSH, CDR2 LQKENI. The chain uses TRBV18 and TRBJ1-5, with 7 bases that match TRBD1. Sequenced: peripheral blood. This receptor was obtained from a human donor with acute or convalescent COVID-19. The donor label of this sample is uncertain. CDR3 nucleotides: TGTGCCAGCTCCCGGATACAGGGGAACAATCAGCCCCAGCATTTT. Translating it yields CASSRIQGNNQPQHF.